The 5 T cell receptor beta chains below come from one sample, sequenced in a study of blood T cell repertoires in COVID-19 (dated by TCRdb to the early 2020s). Library preparation was by the immunoSEQ multiplex PCR assay. This immuneACCESS table, as held by TCRdb, lists in-frame sequences with V and J called but not all clones. Of the missing ones, under half trace to an unresolved V gene in checked studies; the others have no known cause. This sample gives about 220,000 clones in total; about 85% of them show up just once. The ten largest clones capture 2.9% of the sample. The sequenced sample consisted of peripheral blood. The receptors derive from a man aged 50-59 years who had recovered from COVID-19.

This chain links TRBV6-5 with TRBJ2-7; TRBD1 matches at 7 bases. This CDR3 contains 13 residues. Trimming cost V 5 bases and J 5 bases; bases outside gene matches: 6. Germline V gives CDR1 MNHEY, CDR2 SVGAGI. CDR3 region: CASSQWDSHEQYF. For the CDR3, the DNA is TGTGCCAGCAGTCAGTGGGACAGTCACGAGCAGTACTTC.

This clone has a handful of counts. The V call is TRBV20-1, the J call TRBJ2-5, with D maybe TRBD2 (5 bases). Trimming took off 3 bases at V and 1 base at J, with 15 bases between the two ends. Germline V lookup: CDR1 DFQATT, CDR2 SNEGSKA (reference sequence). The CDR3 has 15 amino acids. CDR3 DNA sequence: TGCAGTGCTAGTCGTCGCGGGCCCATCCAAGAGACCCAGTACTTC. Translation: CSASRRGPIQETQYF.

This clone was picked up many times. This chain joins TRBV29-1 and TRBJ2-3; the match to TRBD1 covers 8 bases. This CDR3 is 15 amino acids long. The germline V gene encodes CDR1 SQVTM and CDR2 ANQGSEA. With 1 base clipped from V and 0 bases from J, the junction kept 3 bases outside the gene matches. The CDR3 here is CSVEGTGYSTDTQYF. DNA for the CDR3: TGCAGCGTTGAAGGGACAGGGTATAGCACAGATACGCAGTATTTT.

The rearrangement links TRBV2 to TRBJ1-6, with TRBD1 as a possible D gene (6 bases). V dropped 6 bases and J dropped 6 bases, with 15 bases sitting between them. The CDR3 covers 15 residues. CDR1 is SNHLY, CDR2 FYNNEI, per germline. CDR3 DNA sequence: TGTGCCAGCAGGATACAGGGTAGAAGTAATTCACCCCTCCACTTT. This gives the protein CASRIQGRSNSPLHF.

The CDR3 region is CASREGLAASYEQYF. The CDR3 nucleotides are TGTGCCAGCAGGGAGGGACTAGCGGCGTCCTACGAGCAGTACTTC. V is TRBV6-5 and J is TRBJ2-7, with 11 bases identical to TRBD2. The V gene end was trimmed by 6 bases and the J gene end by 1 base; junction bases not matched to a gene: 5. The germline gives CDR1 MNHEY, CDR2 SVGAGI. The CDR3 runs 15 residues.